The sequence of this T cell receptor (beta chain) was determined in a study of HIV-infected patients and healthy controls. This clonotype was picked up many times. Reverse transcription used 500 to 550 ng RNA and constant-region primers for alpha and beta. Each of the alpha and beta chains got its own library through chain-specific third strand synthesis with indices. A 12-nucleotide barcode per molecule came from two concatenated random hexamers added pre-amplification. TCRdb recomputed calls from the 5' RACE reads with MiXCR, one row per CDR3 protein. In the table there are around 19,000 distinct CDR3 sequences, roughly 8.2% of which are singletons. No cell fractionation was done, so the repertoire covers all unsorted peripheral blood T cells. An approximately 2.6 ml peripheral blood sample was taken for RNA. Germline V gene data show CDR1 as SGHTA and CDR2 as FQGNSA. This CDR3 contains 14 residues. V lost 5 bases and J 0 bases, leaving 9 bases between the germline ends.

The chain recombines TRBV7-2 with TRBJ2-3; possible D gene TRBD2, 5 bases. The receptor comes from an adult in good health. Material for sequencing was blood. Here the CDR3 DNA reads TGTGCCAGCAGCCCCGGACTTAGCACAGATACGCAGTATTTT. It is translated as CASSPGLSTDTQYF.